These T cell receptor beta chains were read from a single sample in a study of radiation and T cells in renal cell carcinoma. Some clones are missing from TCRdb's copy, which holds only in-frame ones; the method was immunoSEQ multiplex PCR. The sample lists over 90,000 clones; approximately 80% were seen once. The specimen comprised blood, sampled from a patient whose treatment included radiotherapy and nephrectomy. The receptors originated from a man in his sixties with renal cell carcinoma. Both conserved end residues are trimmed from each CDR3. Each record gives: V gene, CDR3 protein.

TRBV28 ASSFPGGPFETQY
TRBV29-1 SVYVPSTDTQY
TRBV19 ASSSGLAGVNEQF
TRBV7-2 ASSLGSRASGRIYEQY
TRBV5-1 ASSSTETQY
TRBV7-9 AITDVETQY
TRBV6-1 ASSESLAGGFQETQY
TRBV27 ASSLLSGTAVKQF
TRBV28 ASRSQESGNTIY
TRBV6-1 ASSEAPATAYEQY
TRBV19 ASSIYLVQGLLAKNIQY
TRBV11-2 ASSSTGGQGYT
TRBV4-2 ASSQVGGRTGNYEQY
TRBV4-1 ASSPLAGGSYTDTQY
TRBV7-8 ASSERQGGVTQY
TRBV9 ASSVGAHQETQY
TRBV11-2 ASSLGTINTDTQY
TRBV19 ASGYTPLGGRDNEQF
TRBV29-1 SVTGPAVEQY
TRBV5-8 ASSLVRATGELF
TRBV15 ATSRGSGDPYNEQF
TRBV5-1 ASSLESFGANVLT
TRBV19 ASSIWTASTDTQY
TRBV30 AWRGRTSNQPQH
TRBV12-2 ASRLVGGTQY
TRBV5-1 ASSAEPGRNYGYT
TRBV14 ASSLRLGPYEQY
TRBV5-1 ASSASQGAGRTGELF
TRBV10-1 ASSGIGRWRRGDTGELF
TRBV29-1 SVYRGLGTEAF
TRBV5-6 ASQGTDTQY
TRBV13 ASSPRNPKHEQF
TRBV7-8 ASSLGGAWNEKLF
TRBV15 ATSSTYTPSYEQY
TRBV5-1 ASSPVAGTVYNEQF
TRBV11-2 ASSLGGAGGVETQY
TRBV14 ASSQAGGPYEQF
TRBV5-4 ASSLGFLSYEQY
TRBV10-1 ASRDMVVKNC
TRBV13 ASSWALGEKLF
TRBV6-6 ASSRGSTDTQY
TRBV4-2 ASSHPGTVYEQY
TRBV7-3 ASSVGSAGGDTQY
TRBV15 ATSRDRTGGGSDTQY
TRBV4-3 ASSQATGFYGYT
TRBV6-1 ASSQTGLGTYEQY
TRBV6-5 ASSQNLPYEQY
TRBV19 ASSMNSGIGDTQY
TRBV27 ASSARLAERPYEQY
TRBV11-2 ASSLERQGRAF
TRBV15 ATSPRPSTQPQH
TRBV5-1 ASSLDSSAGRETQY